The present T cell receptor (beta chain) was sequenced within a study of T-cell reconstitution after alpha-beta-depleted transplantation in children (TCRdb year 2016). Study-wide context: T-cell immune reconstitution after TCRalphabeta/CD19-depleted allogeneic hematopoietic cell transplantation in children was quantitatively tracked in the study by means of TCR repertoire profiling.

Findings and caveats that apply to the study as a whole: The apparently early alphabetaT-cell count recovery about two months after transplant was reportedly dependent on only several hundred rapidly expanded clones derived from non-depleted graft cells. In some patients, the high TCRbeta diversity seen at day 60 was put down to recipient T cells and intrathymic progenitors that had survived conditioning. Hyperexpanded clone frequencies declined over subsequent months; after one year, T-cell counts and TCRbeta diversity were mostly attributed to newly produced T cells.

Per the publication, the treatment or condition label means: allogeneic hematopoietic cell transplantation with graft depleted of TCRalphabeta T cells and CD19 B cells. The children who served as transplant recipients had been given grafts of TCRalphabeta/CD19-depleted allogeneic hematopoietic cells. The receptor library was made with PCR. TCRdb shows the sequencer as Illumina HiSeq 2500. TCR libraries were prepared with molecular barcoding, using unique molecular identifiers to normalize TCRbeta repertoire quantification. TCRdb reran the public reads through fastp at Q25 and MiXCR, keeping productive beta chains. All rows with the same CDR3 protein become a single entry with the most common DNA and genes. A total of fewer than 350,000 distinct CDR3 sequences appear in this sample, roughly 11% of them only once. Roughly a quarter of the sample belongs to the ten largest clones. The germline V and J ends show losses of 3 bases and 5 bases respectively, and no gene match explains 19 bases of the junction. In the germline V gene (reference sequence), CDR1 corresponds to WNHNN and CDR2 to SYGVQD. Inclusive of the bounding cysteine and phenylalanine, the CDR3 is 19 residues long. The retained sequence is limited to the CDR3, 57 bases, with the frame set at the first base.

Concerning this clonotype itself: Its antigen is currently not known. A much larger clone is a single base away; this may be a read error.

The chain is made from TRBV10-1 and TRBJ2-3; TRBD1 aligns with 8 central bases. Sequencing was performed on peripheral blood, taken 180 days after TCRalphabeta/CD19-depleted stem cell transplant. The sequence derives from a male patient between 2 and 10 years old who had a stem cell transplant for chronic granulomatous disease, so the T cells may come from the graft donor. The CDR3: CASSDRDRTLAGTKDTQYF. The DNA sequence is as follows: TGCGCCAGCAGTGACCGGGACAGGACCCTTGCGGGGACCAAAGATACGCAGTATTTT.